This T cell receptor (beta chain) was identified in a study of blood T cells in healthy people across ages. Only a few counts were recorded for this clonotype. Its matching antigen is unknown. CDR3 length equals 13 residues. Germline V gene sequence: CDR1 LNHNV, CDR2 YYDKDF (reference sequence). Together with a sample-barcoded 5' primer, a J-beta primer mix was included in a second PCR lasting about 6 to 12 cycles. Template switching added a 12-random-nucleotide identifier to every cDNA molecule. TCRdb re-analysed the 5' RACE reads in MiXCR, keeping a single row per CDR3 protein. The table includes about 640,000 distinct CDR3 sequences, 58% detected once. General observations from the study: Diversity estimates from one million T cells were considered underestimates. Changes seen in expanded clonotypes were possibly confounded by donor CMV status left unknown.

The rearrangement uses TRBV15 and TRBJ2-7; D call uncertain. TRBJ2-5 matches the DNA end more closely, so the J call is doubtful. Sequenced input: blood. The sequence was collected from a man aged 55-75 years in good health. CDR3 in amino acids: CATSRVLGETQYF. The CDR3 nucleotides read TGTGCCACCAGCCGGGTTTTGGGAGAGACCCAGTACTTC.